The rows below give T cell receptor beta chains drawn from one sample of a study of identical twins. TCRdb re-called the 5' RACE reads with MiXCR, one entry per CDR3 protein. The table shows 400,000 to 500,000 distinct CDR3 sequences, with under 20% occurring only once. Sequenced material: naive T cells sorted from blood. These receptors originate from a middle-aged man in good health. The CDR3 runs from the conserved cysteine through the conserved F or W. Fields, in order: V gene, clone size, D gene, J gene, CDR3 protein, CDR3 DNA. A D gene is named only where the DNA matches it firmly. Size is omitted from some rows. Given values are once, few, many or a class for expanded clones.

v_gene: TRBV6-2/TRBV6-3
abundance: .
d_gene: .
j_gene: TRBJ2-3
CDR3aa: CASSKNRISTDTQYF
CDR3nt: TGTGCCAGCAGCAAAAACAGAATTAGCACAGATACGCAGTATTTT

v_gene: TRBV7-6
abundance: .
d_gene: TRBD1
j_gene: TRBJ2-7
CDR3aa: CASSAGGSFDEQYF
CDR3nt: TGTGCCAGCAGCGCAGGGGGATCCTTCGACGAGCAGTACTTC

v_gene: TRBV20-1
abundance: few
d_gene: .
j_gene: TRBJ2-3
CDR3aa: CSASTGTDTQYF
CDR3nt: TGCAGTGCTAGCACAGGAACAGATACGCAGTATTTT

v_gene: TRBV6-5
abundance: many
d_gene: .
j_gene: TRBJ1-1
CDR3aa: CASSYSAGGTEAFF
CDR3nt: TGTGCCAGCAGTTACAGCGCGGGGGGGACTGAAGCTTTCTTT

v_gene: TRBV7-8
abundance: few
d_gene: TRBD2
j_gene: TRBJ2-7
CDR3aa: CATNPLAVNYEQYF
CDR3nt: TGTGCCACCAATCCTCTAGCGGTAAACTACGAGCAGTACTTC

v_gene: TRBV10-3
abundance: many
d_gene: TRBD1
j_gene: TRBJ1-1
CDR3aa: CAISVGLLRTGGLNTEAFF
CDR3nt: TGTGCCATCAGTGTGGGACTACTACGGACAGGGGGCTTGAACACTGAAGCTTTCTTT

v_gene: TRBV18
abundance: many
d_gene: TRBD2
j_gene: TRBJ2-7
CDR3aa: CASSATRLAGGNEQYF
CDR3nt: TGTGCCAGCTCAGCTACGCGACTAGCGGGAGGGAACGAGCAGTACTTC

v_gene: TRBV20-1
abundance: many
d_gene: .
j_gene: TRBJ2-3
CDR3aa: CSATNLTGSTDTQYF
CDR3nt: TGCAGTGCTACAAACCTCACAGGGAGCACAGATACGCAGTATTTT

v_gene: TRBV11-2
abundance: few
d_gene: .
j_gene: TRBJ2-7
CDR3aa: CASSSQATYEQYF
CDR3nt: TGTGCCAGCAGCTCTCAGGCAACCTACGAGCAGTACTTC

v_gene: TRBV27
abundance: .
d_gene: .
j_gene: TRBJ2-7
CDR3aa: CASRGIRGSYEQYF
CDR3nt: TGTGCCAGCAGAGGGATTAGGGGGTCCTACGAGCAGTACTTC

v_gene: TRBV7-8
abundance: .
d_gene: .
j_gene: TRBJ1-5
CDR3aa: CASSLSTRSNQPQHF
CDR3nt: TGTGCCAGCAGCCTCTCGACACGGAGCAATCAGCCCCAGCATTTT